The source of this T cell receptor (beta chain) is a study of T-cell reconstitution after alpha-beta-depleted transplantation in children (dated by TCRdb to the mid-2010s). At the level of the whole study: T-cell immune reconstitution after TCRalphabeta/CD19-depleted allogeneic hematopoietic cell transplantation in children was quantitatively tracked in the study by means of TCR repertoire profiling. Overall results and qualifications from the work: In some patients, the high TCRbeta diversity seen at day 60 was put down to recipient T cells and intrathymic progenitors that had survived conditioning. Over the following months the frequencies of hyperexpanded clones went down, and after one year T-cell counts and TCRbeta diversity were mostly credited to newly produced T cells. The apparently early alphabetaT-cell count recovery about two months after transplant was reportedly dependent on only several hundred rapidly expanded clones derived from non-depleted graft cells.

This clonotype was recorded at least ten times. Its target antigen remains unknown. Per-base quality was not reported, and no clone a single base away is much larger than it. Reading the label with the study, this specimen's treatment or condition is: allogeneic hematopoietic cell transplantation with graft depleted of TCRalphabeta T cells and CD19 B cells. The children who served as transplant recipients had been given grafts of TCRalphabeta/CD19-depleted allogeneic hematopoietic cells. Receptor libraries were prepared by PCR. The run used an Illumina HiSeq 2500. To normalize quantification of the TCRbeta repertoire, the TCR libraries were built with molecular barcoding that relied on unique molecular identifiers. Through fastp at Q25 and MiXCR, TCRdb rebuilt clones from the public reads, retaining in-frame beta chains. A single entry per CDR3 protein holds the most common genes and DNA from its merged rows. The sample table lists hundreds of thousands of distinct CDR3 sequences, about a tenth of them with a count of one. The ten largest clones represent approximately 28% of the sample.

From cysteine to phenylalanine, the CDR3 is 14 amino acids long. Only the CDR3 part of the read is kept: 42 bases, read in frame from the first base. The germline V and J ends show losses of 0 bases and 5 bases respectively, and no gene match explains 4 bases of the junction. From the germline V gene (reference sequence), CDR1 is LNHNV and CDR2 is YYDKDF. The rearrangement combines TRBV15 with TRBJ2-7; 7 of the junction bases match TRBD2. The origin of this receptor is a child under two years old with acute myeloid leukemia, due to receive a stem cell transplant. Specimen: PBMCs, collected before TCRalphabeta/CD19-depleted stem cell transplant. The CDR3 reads CATSRELGGHEQYF. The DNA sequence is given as TGTGCCACCAGCAGAGAGTTGGGAGGGCACGAGCAGTACTTC.